Sequencing of this TCR beta chain was carried out in a study of CD8 T cells in ankylosing spondylitis. This clonotype was counted between two and nine times. Its specificity is not known. 5'-RACE, quantitative and with molecular barcodes, yielded the TCR beta libraries. One entry per CDR3 protein results from TCRdb running MiXCR on the 5' RACE reads. The sample carries fewer than 40,000 distinct CDR3 sequences, 30% recorded once. The CDR3 extends over 15 amino acids. Germline loops: CDR1 SEHNR, CDR2 FQNEAQ (reference sequence). J lost 0 bases, V lost 0 bases, and 1 base had no gene match. The study, taken as a whole, reports: Prior literature has documented some motif variants in synovial fluid and blood from reactive arthritis. The study looked at matched synovial fluid samples from ankylosing spondylitis patients. Disease-linked clones were reported to be significantly enriched there. Disease-linked clones were CD8+ and relatively rare in peripheral blood.

The V and J genes are TRBV7-9 and TRBJ2-5, with 7 bases that match TRBD2. This clonotype was obtained from a male donor with ankylosing spondylitis. The sample consisted of synovial fluid, either unsorted or a sorted T cell fraction (not recorded which). CDR3 in amino acids: CASSLAGGNQETQYF. CDR3 coding DNA: TGTGCCAGCAGCTTAGCGGGAGGGAACCAAGAGACCCAGTACTTC.